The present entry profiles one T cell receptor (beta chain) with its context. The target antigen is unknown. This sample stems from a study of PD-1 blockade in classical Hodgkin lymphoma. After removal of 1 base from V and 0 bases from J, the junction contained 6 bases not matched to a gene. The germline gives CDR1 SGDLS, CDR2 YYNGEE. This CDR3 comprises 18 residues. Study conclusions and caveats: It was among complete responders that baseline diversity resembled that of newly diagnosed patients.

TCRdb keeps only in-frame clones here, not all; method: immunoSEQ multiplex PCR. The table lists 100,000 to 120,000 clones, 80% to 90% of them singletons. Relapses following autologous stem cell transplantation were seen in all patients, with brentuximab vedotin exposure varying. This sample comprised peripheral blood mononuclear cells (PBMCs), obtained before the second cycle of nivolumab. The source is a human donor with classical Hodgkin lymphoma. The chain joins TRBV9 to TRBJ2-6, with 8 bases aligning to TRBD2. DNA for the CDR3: TGTGCCAGCAGCGTAACCGGGCGGGAGGTCTCTGGGGCCAACGTCCTGACTTTC. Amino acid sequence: CASSVTGREVSGANVLTF.